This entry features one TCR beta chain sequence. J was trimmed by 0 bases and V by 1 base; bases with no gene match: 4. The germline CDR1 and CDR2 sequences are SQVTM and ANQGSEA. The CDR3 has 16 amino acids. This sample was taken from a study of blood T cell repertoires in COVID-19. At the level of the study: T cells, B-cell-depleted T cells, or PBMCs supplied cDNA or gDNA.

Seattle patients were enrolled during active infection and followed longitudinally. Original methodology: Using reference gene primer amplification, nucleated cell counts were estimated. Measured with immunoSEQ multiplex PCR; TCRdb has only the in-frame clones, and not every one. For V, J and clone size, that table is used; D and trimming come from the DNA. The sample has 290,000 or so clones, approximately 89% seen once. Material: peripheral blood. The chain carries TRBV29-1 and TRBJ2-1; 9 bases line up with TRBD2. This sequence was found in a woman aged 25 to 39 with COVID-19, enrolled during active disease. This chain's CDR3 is CSVEASGMGSYNEQFF. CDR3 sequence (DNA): TGCAGCGTTGAAGCTAGCGGGATGGGCTCCTACAATGAGCAGTTCTTC.